This T cell receptor beta chain was sequenced during a study of spatial heterogeneity in lung cancer. As for the study in general: In tumor regions TCR transcript counts correlated strongly with a matched bulk RNA-seq T cell module score. The study, taken as a whole, reports: Tumor mutation count correlated with how many alpha and beta TCRs expanded intratumorally. Expanded TCRs that were ubiquitous or regional had counts tracking ubiquitous and regional nonsynonymous mutations, respectively.

CDR1 and CDR2 from the germline V gene are SQVTM and ANQGSEA. The CDR3 contains 14 residues. The V end was cut by 8 bases, the J end by 2 bases, with 17 bases between. Time point: sample taken at primary tumor resection. The 60 to 80 donors had untreated early-stage non-small cell lung cancer. This clonotype is judged medium-sized. Its target is unknown. On each TCR cDNA molecule, a unique molecular identifier was present. MiXCR, run by TCRdb on the 5' RACE reads, gives a single entry per CDR3 protein. The table has some 6,300 distinct CDR3 sequences, 1.3% seen once. The receptor's source is a male donor with early-stage non-small cell lung cancer. The sequencing here drew on lung tumor tissue, taken at surgery. The chain recombines TRBV29-1 with TRBJ2-3; a possible D gene is TRBD2 (5 bases). This chain's CDR3 is CSPELIAPTDTQYF. Here the CDR3 DNA reads TGCAGCCCTGAACTGATAGCGCCCACAGATACGCAGTATTTT.